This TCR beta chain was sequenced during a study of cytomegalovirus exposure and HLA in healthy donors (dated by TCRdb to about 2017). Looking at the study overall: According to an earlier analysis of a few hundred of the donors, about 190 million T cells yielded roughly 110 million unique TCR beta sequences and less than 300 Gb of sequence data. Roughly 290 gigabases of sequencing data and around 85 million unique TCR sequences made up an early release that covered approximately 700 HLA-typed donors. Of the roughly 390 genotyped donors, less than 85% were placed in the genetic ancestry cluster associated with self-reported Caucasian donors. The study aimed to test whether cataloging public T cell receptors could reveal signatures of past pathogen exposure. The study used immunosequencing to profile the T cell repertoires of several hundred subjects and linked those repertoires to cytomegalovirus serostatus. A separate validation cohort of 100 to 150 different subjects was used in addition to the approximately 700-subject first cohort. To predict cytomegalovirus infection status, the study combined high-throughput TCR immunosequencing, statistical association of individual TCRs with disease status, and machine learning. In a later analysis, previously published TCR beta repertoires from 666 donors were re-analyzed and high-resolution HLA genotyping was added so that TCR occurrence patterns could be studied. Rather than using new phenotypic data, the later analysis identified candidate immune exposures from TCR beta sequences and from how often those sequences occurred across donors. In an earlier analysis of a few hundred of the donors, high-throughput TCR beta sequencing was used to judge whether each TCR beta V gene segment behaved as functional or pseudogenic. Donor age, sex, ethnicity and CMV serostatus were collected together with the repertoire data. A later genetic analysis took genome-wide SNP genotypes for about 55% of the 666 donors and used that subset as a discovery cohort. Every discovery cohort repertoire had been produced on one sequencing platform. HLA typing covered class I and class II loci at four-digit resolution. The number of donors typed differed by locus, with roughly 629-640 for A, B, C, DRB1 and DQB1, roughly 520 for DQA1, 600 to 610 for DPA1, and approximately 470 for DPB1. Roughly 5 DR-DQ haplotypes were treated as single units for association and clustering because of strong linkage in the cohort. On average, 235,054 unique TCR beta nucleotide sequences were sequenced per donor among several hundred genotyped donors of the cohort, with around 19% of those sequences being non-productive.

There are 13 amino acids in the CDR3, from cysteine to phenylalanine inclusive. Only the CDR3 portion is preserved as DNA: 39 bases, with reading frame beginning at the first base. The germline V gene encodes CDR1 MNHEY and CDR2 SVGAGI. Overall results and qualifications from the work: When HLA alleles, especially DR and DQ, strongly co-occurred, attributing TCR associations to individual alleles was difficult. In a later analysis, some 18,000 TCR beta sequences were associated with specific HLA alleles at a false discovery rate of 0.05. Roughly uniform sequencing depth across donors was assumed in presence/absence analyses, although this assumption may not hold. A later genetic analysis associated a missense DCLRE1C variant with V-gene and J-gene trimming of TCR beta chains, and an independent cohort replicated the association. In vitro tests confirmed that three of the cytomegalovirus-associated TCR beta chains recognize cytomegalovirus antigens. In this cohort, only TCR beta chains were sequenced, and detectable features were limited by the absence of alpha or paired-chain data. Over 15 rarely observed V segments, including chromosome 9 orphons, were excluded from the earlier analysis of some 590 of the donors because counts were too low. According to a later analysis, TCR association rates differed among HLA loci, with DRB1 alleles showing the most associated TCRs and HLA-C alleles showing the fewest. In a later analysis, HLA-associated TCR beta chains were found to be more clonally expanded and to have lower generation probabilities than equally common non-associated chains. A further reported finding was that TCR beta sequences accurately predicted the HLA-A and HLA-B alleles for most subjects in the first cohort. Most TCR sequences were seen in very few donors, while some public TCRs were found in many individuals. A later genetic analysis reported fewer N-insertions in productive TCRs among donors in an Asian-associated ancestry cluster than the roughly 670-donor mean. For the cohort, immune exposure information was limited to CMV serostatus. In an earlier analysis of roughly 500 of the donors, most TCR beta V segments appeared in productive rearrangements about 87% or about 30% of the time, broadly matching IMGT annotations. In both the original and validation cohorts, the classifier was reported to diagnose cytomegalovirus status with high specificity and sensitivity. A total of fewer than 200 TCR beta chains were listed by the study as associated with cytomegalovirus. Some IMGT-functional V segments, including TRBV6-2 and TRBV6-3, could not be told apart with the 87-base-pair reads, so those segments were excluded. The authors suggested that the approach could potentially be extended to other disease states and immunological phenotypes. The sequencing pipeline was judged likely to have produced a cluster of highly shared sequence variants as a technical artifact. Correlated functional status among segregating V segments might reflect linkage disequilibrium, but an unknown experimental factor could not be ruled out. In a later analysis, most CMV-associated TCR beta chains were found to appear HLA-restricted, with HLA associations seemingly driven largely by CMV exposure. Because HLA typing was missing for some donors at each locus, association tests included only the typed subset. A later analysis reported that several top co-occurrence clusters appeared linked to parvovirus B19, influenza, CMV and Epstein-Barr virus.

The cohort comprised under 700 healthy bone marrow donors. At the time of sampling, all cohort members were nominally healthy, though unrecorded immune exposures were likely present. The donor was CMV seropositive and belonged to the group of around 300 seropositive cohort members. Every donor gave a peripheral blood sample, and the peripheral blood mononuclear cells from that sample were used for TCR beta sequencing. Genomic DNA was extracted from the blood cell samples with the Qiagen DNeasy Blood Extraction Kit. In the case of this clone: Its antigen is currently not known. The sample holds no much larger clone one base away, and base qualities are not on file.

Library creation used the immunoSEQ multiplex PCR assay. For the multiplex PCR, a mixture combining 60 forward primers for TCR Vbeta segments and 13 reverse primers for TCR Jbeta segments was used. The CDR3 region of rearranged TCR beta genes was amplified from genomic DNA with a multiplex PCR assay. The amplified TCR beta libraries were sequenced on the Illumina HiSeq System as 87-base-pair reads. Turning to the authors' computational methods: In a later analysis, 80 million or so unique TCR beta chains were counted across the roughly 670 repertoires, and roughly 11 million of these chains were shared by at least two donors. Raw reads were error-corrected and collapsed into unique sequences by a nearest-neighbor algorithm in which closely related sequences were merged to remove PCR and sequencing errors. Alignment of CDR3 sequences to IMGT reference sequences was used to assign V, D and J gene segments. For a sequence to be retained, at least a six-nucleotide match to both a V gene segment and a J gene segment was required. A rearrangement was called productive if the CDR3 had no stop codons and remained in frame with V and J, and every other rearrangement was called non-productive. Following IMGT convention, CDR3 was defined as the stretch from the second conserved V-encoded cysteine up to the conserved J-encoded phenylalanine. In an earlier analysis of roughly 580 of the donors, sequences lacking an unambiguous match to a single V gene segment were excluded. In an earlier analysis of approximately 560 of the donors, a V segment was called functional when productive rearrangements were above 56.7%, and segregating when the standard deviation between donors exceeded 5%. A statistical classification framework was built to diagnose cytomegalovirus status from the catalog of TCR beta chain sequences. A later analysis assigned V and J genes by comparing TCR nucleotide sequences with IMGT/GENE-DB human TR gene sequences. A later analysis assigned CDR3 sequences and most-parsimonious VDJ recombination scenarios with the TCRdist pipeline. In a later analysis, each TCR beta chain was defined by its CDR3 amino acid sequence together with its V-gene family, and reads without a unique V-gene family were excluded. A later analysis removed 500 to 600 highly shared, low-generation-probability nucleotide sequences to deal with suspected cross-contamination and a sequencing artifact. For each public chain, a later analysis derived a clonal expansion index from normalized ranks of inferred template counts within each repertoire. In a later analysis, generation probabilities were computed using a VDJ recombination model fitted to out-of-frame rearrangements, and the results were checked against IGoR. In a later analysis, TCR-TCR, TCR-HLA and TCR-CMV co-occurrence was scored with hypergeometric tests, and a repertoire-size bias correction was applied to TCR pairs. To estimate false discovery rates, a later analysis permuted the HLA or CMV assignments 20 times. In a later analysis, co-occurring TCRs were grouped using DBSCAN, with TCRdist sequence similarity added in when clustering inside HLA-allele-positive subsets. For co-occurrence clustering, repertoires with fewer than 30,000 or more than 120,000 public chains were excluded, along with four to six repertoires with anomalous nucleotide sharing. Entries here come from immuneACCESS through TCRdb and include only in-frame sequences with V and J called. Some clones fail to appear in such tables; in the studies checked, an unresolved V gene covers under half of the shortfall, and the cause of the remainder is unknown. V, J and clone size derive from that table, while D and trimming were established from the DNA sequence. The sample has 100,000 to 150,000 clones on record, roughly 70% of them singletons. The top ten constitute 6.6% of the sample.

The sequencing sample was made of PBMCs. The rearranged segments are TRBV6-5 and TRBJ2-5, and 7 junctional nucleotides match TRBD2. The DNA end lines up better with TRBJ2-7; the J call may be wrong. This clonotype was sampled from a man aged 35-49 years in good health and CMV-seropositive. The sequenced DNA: TGTGCCAGCAGCCTACCGGGGGGTCTCGAGCAGTACTTC. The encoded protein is CASSLPGGLEQYF.